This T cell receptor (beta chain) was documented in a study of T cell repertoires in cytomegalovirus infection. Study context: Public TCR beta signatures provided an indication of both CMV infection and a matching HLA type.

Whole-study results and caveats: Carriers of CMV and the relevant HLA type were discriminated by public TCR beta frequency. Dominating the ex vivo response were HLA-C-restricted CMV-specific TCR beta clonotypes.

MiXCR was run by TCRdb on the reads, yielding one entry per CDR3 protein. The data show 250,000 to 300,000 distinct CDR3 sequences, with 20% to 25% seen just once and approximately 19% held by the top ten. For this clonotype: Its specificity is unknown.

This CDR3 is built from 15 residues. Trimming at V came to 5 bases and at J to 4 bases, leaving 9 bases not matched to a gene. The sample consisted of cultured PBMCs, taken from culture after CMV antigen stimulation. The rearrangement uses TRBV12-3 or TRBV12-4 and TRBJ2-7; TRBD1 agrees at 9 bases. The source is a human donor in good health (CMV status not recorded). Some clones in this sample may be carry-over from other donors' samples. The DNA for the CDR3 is TGTGCCAGCAGTGCACCGGGACAGGGAGGATACGAGCAGTACTTC. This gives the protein CASSAPGQGGYEQYF.